A selection of T cell receptor beta chains follows, all from one sample in a study of shared clonotypes between healthy human individuals. Generated by immunoSEQ multiplex PCR, the TCRdb table keeps only in-frame clones and is missing some. This sample carries about 490,000 clones, about three quarters of them seen once, and the ten largest clones take roughly 13%. Specimen: PBMCs. These receptors were collected from a woman aged 40 to 50 in good health. Some clones in this sample may be carry-over from other donors' samples. CDR3s include the opening cysteine and the closing phenylalanine or tryptophan. D genes are given only for firm matches. The size of a clone is reported for some rows only, either as once, few or many, or as a class for expanded clones.

d_call: -
j_call: TRBJ2-7
v_call: TRBV9
clone_size: -
cdr3_nt: TGTGCCAGCAGCGTAGGAGCAGTCGACCCCTACGAGCAGTACTTC
cdr3_aa: CASSVGAVDPYEQYF

d_call: TRBD1
j_call: TRBJ1-5
v_call: TRBV30
clone_size: -
cdr3_nt: TGTGCCTGGAGTTCCCGCGGACAGGGTTATCAGCCCCAGCATTTT
cdr3_aa: CAWSSRGQGYQPQHF

d_call: -
j_call: TRBJ2-5
v_call: TRBV10-1
clone_size: -
cdr3_nt: TGCGCCAGCAGTCAGGGGAACGAAGAGACCCAGTACTTC
cdr3_aa: CASSQGNEETQYF

d_call: -
j_call: TRBJ2-4
v_call: TRBV30
clone_size: -
cdr3_nt: TGTGCCTGGAGTGTAGGGGGGAGGAGCATTCAGTACTTC
cdr3_aa: CAWSVGGRSIQYF

d_call: TRBD2
j_call: TRBJ2-7
v_call: TRBV19
clone_size: -
cdr3_nt: TGTGCCAGTAGTATACGACTAGCGGGGGGCTACGAGCAGTACTTC
cdr3_aa: CASSIRLAGGYEQYF

d_call: -
j_call: TRBJ2-7
v_call: TRBV19
clone_size: few
cdr3_nt: TGTGCCAGTAGTAATCGGGAGACCTACTACGAGCAGTACTTC
cdr3_aa: CASSNRETYYEQYF

d_call: -
j_call: TRBJ1-1
v_call: TRBV15
clone_size: -
cdr3_nt: TGTGCCACCAGCAGAGTTCCCCTCCTCGGGAGGGCCCGAGGAGCTTTCTTT
cdr3_aa: CATSRVPLLGRARGAFF

d_call: -
j_call: TRBJ2-7
v_call: TRBV13
clone_size: -
cdr3_nt: TGTGCCAGCAGCCCTCGGGACTCCCCTAACGAGCAGTACTTC
cdr3_aa: CASSPRDSPNEQYF

d_call: -
j_call: TRBJ2-7
v_call: TRBV25-1
clone_size: many
cdr3_nt: TGTGCCAGCAGTGAAGGGTTACAGGCCTACGAGCAGTACTTC
cdr3_aa: CASSEGLQAYEQYF

d_call: -
j_call: TRBJ2-7
v_call: TRBV29-1
clone_size: many
cdr3_nt: TGCAGCGTTGGGGCAGGATCCTACGAGCAGTACTTC
cdr3_aa: CSVGAGSYEQYF

d_call: -
j_call: TRBJ1-5
v_call: TRBV7-2
clone_size: -
cdr3_nt: TGTGCCAGCAGCTTTGGAAACAATCAGCCCCAGCATTTT
cdr3_aa: CASSFGNNQPQHF

d_call: -
j_call: TRBJ2-1
v_call: TRBV11-2
clone_size: -
cdr3_nt: TGTGCCAGCAGCTTAAATCGGGCTGGTGAGCAGTTCTTC
cdr3_aa: CASSLNRAGEQFF

d_call: TRBD2
j_call: TRBJ2-3
v_call: TRBV9
clone_size: -
cdr3_nt: TGTGCCAGCAGCGTAGGGGGGACTAGCGGGAGGGATACGCAGTATTTT
cdr3_aa: CASSVGGTSGRDTQYF

d_call: TRBD2
j_call: TRBJ2-7
v_call: TRBV2
clone_size: few
cdr3_nt: TGTGCCAGCAAACGGCAACTCAGCGGGAACTCCTACGAGCAGTACTTC
cdr3_aa: CASKRQLSGNSYEQYF

d_call: TRBD2
j_call: TRBJ2-5
v_call: TRBV27
clone_size: -
cdr3_nt: TGTGCCAGCAGTTTAGCGCGGGAGTGGGAGCAGTACTTC
cdr3_aa: CASSLAREWEQYF

d_call: -
j_call: TRBJ1-2
v_call: TRBV28
clone_size: -
cdr3_nt: TGTGCCAGCAGTGGACAATTCGTAGGCTACACCTTC
cdr3_aa: CASSGQFVGYTF

d_call: -
j_call: TRBJ1-5
v_call: TRBV28
clone_size: -
cdr3_nt: TGTGCCAGCAGTTTTATCTCCCGAGGCAATCAGCCCCAGCATTTT
cdr3_aa: CASSFISRGNQPQHF

d_call: -
j_call: TRBJ1-2
v_call: TRBV6-1
clone_size: -
cdr3_nt: TGTGCCAGCAGTGAACAACCTTGGAGCTATGGCTACACCTTC
cdr3_aa: CASSEQPWSYGYTF

d_call: -
j_call: TRBJ1-6
v_call: TRBV30
clone_size: many
cdr3_nt: TGTGCCTGGAGGTCTCGGGACTACTCACCCCTCCACTTT
cdr3_aa: CAWRSRDYSPLHF

d_call: -
j_call: TRBJ2-1
v_call: TRBV5-8
clone_size: -
cdr3_nt: TGTGCCAGCAGCTTGGACAAAACCGTAACGGCCAATGAGCAGTTCTTC
cdr3_aa: CASSLDKTVTANEQFF

d_call: TRBD2
j_call: TRBJ2-1
v_call: TRBV5-5
clone_size: -
cdr3_nt: TGTGCCAGCAGAATTAGCGGGAGCTCCTACAATGAGCAGTTCTTC
cdr3_aa: CASRISGSSYNEQFF

d_call: -
j_call: TRBJ2-7
v_call: TRBV10-3
clone_size: -
cdr3_nt: TGTGCCATCAGTGAAGGGTACGAGCAGTACTTC
cdr3_aa: CAISEGYEQYF

d_call: TRBD1
j_call: TRBJ1-1
v_call: TRBV30
clone_size: once
cdr3_nt: TGTGCCTGGAGTCAAAATCAAATTTGGGGACAGGGGAGGATGAACACTGAAGCTTTCTTT
cdr3_aa: CAWSQNQIWGQGRMNTEAFF

d_call: -
j_call: TRBJ1-2
v_call: TRBV2
clone_size: few
cdr3_nt: TGTGCCAGCAGCTACAGGGTTGGGGACTATGGCTACACCTTC
cdr3_aa: CASSYRVGDYGYTF

d_call: TRBD2
j_call: TRBJ2-3
v_call: TRBV7-2
clone_size: -
cdr3_nt: TGTGCCAGCAGCGGAGCGGGAGTAACAGATACGCAGTATTTT
cdr3_aa: CASSGAGVTDTQYF

d_call: -
j_call: TRBJ2-7
v_call: TRBV5-6
clone_size: -
cdr3_nt: TGTGCCAGCCGAGCAGGGGCCTCCTACGAGCAGTACTTC
cdr3_aa: CASRAGASYEQYF

d_call: -
j_call: TRBJ1-5
v_call: TRBV30
clone_size: -
cdr3_nt: TGTGCCTGGACCCCGTATGGGACTTATAGCAATCAGCCCCAGCATTTT
cdr3_aa: CAWTPYGTYSNQPQHF

d_call: -
j_call: TRBJ1-2
v_call: TRBV19
clone_size: -
cdr3_nt: TGTGCCAGTAGTTCCCGGACTGCATCGGGTGGCTACACCTTC
cdr3_aa: CASSSRTASGGYTF

d_call: TRBD2
j_call: TRBJ2-5
v_call: TRBV4-1
clone_size: -
cdr3_nt: TGCGCCAGCAGCCAAGTGGGACTAGCGGGAGCAGAGACCCAGTACTTC
cdr3_aa: CASSQVGLAGAETQYF

d_call: TRBD2
j_call: TRBJ2-1
v_call: TRBV2
clone_size: -
cdr3_nt: TGTGCCAGCAGGCTAGCGGGACGCTACAATGAGCAGTTCTTC
cdr3_aa: CASRLAGRYNEQFF

d_call: TRBD2
j_call: TRBJ2-3
v_call: TRBV11-2
clone_size: -
cdr3_nt: TGTGCCAGCAGCTGGTGGGGGGGAGCCACAGATACGCAGTATTTT
cdr3_aa: CASSWWGGATDTQYF

d_call: -
j_call: TRBJ2-3
v_call: TRBV4-2
clone_size: -
cdr3_nt: TGTGCCAGCAGCACCTCCAGGGCTACAGATACGCAGTATTTT
cdr3_aa: CASSTSRATDTQYF

d_call: TRBD2
j_call: TRBJ2-1
v_call: TRBV28
clone_size: few
cdr3_nt: TGTGCCAGCAGCAGAAGCGGGAGTAGGAACAATGAGCAGTTCTTC
cdr3_aa: CASSRSGSRNNEQFF